The clone carrying this T cell receptor beta chain was observed a few times. Its antigen is unidentified. The sample belongs to a study of neurological immune-mediated disorders. With V trimmed by 3 bases and J by 3 bases, 6 bases remained unmatched. The CDR3 sequence is 15 residues long. Germline V lookup: CDR1 SGDLS, CDR2 YYNGEE. Stated time point: longitudinal time-point 2. Libraries used 2 million unsorted PBMCs kept frozen in RNAlater. Points from the study as a whole: None of the CDR3 amino acid sequences of expanded clones were shared across subjects, and this suggested private repertoires in all groups.

The team produced cDNA through 5'RACE using 10-nucleotide random UMIs. Every sequencing run generated in excess of 180 million TCR-beta sequences. These sequences covered 15-18 subjects. TCRdb re-analysed the 5' RACE reads in MiXCR, keeping a single row per CDR3 protein. The sample lists 84,000 or so distinct CDR3 sequences; about 13% were seen once. This TCR came from a female donor with HTLV-1-associated myelopathy (HAM/TSP). The sample taken for sequencing was PBMCs. The chain uses TRBV9 and TRBJ2-1; 7 bases fit TRBD2. The CDR3 protein is CASSGATSSYNEQFF. CDR3 coding DNA: TGTGCCAGCAGCGGGGCGACTAGCAGCTACAATGAGCAGTTCTTC. Combining the CDR3 with reference TRBV9 and TRBJ2-1 gives the whole variable domain DSGVTQTPKHLITATGQRVTLRCSPRSGDLSVYWYQQSLDQGLQFLIQYYNGEERAKGNILERFSAQQFPDLHSELNLSSLELGDSALYFCASSGATSSYNEQFFGPGTRLTVL.